One and the same sample provided the 19 T cell receptor beta chains below, sequenced in a study of OX40 agonist ivuxolimab in advanced cancers. Sequencing was performed with immunoSEQ multiplex PCR; in TCRdb, only in-frame clones are kept and a portion is missing. The sample carries approximately 100,000 clones, roughly nine tenths recorded once. Sequenced material: CD4+ or CD8+ T cells sorted from blood, taken in a trial of the OX40 agonist ivuxolimab. These receptors all come from an adult with an advanced solid tumor such as melanoma, head and neck, liver or kidney cancer.

This clone was recorded once. The rearrangement uses TRBV7-2 and TRBJ1-5; D is undetermined. Germline V CDR1 and CDR2: SGHTA, FQGNSA. The CDR3 consists of 13 residues. The V end was cut by 3 bases, the J end by 10 bases, with 13 bases between. The CDR3 sequence: CASSFTTLPPQHF. The CDR3 DNA is TGTGCCAGCAGCTTTACGACCCTCCCACCCCAGCATTTT. The full variable domain, rest sourced from reference TRBV7-2 and TRBJ1-5, is GAGVSQSPSNKVTEKGKDVELRCDPISGHTALYWYRQSLGQGLEFLIYFQGNSAPDKSGLPSDRFSAERTGGSVSTLTIQRTQQEDSAVYLCASSFTTLPPQHFGDGTRLSIL.

This clone was seen just once. The chain recombines TRBV7-3 with TRBJ2-2; 10 nucleotides line up with TRBD2. The V gene's germline CDR1 is SGHTA and CDR2 FQGTGA. The CDR3 is 18 residues long. V lost 5 bases to trimming and J lost 0 bases; unmatched junction nucleotides: 9. This chain's CDR3 is CASSPTGGLAPNTGELFF. The CDR3 DNA reads as TGTGCCAGCAGCCCGACCGGGGGACTAGCGCCGAACACCGGGGAGCTGTTTTTT.

This rearrangement joins TRBV18 to TRBJ2-2; tentative D call: TRBD1 (6 bases). The CDR3 sequence is 16 residues long. Per germline, CDR1 KGHSH and CDR2 LQKENI. The ends were cut back, 3 bases at V and 1 base at J, with 12 bases in the middle. The CDR3 region is CASSPTRQENTGELFF. CDR3 nucleotide sequence: TGTGCCAGCTCACCTACTCGACAGGAGAACACCGGGGAGCTGTTTTTT.

This rearrangement joins TRBV7-2 to TRBJ2-7; 7 nucleotides align to TRBD2. The length of the CDR3 is 16 residues. After removal of 3 bases from V and 0 bases from J, the junction contained 8 bases not matched to a gene. Germline values: CDR1 SGHTA, CDR2 FQGNSA. Here the CDR3 reads CASSFRDSGYSYEQYF. In DNA, the CDR3 is TGTGCCAGCAGCTTCAGAGATAGCGGGTACTCCTACGAGCAGTACTTC.

V gene TRBV19 combines with J gene TRBJ2-1, with 10 bases identical to TRBD2. The CDR3 has 16 amino acids. Germline assignment: CDR1 LNHDA and CDR2 SQIVND (reference sequence). Unmatched junction bases numbered 10, after V lost 5 bases and J lost 6 bases. The CDR3 protein is CASSSLAGGRTNEQFF. CDR3 DNA sequence: TGTGCCAGTAGTTCATTAGCGGGAGGACGAACCAATGAGCAGTTCTTC.

This sequence joins TRBV27 and TRBJ1-4; D call uncertain. The germline CDR1 and CDR2 sequences are MNHEY and SMNVEV (reference sequence). The V gene lost 2 bases and the J gene lost 3 bases, with 10 bases spanning the gap. CDR3 length equals 15 residues. The CDR3 bases are TGTGCCAGCAGTTTAGAGGGCAGAGCTAATGAAAAACTGTTTTTT. It encodes CASSLEGRANEKLFF.

The V gene is TRBV5-1, the J gene TRBJ2-3; tentative D call: TRBD1 (6 bases). The CDR3 has 16 residues. Germline V gives CDR1 SGHRS, CDR2 YFSETQ. V was shortened by 6 bases and J by 0 bases, with 17 bases between the two germline ends. Written as DNA, the CDR3 is TGCGCCAGCACCCTAGGGGGTTTTACGAGCACAGATACGCAGTATTTT. It specifies CASTLGGFTSTDTQYF.

The chain couples TRBV7-2 to TRBJ2-1; TRBD1 matches at 12 bases. The germline gives CDR1 SGHTA, CDR2 FQGNSA. The CDR3 is 15 residues long. Germline trimming cut 2 bases from V and 8 bases from J; bases unmatched to any gene: 4. This chain's CDR3 is CASSLMGTGGYEQFF. The CDR3 bases are TGTGCCAGCAGCTTAATGGGGACAGGGGGCTATGAGCAGTTCTTC.

This clone was seen only once. CDR3 sequence: CASIEYGGPSSYEQYF. The CDR3, as DNA: TGTGCCAGCATCGAATACGGGGGCCCTAGCTCCTACGAGCAGTACTTC. This chain links TRBV5-5 with TRBJ2-7; D may correspond to TRBD1 or TRBD2 (6 bases each). V lost 6 bases and J 0 bases, leaving 19 bases between the germline ends. Per the germline V gene, CDR1 is SGHKS and CDR2 is YYEKEE (reference sequence). This CDR3 region has 16 residues.

The CDR3 region has the DNA TGTGCCAGCAGCTCTATAGGGGCAGGGAGCTCCTACGAGCAGTACTTC. Protein sequence: CASSSIGAGSSYEQYF. This chain links TRBV7-9 with TRBJ2-7; either TRBD1 or TRBD2 may supply D (5 bases each). In germline, CDR1 is SEHNR, CDR2 FQNEAQ (reference sequence). The CDR3 is 16 amino acids. Trimming left V 4 bases short and J 0 bases short, with 16 bases between.

The chain combines TRBV10-3 with TRBJ2-3; weak D call: TRBD2 (6 bases). V was pared by 5 bases and J by 3 bases, with 9 bases between. The CDR3 length is 13 residues. In germline, CDR1 is ENHRY, CDR2 SYGVKD. CDR3 sequence reads: CAISFGGTDTQYF. For the CDR3, the DNA is TGTGCCATCAGTTTTGGGGGGACAGATACGCAGTATTTT.

This sequence joins TRBV7-9 and TRBJ1-2; 7 bases align to TRBD1. CDR3 length: 12 amino acids. The V and J ends lost 5 bases and 4 bases, in that order; junction bases with no gene match: 1. Germline V gene sequence: CDR1 SEHNR, CDR2 FQNEAQ (reference sequence). The CDR3 region has the DNA TGTGCCAGCAGCAACAGGGGCTATGGCTACACCTTC. It specifies CASSNRGYGYTF.

The genes are TRBV11-3 and TRBJ1-1; the D is unclear. The germline gives CDR1 SGHNT, CDR2 YENEEA. Trimming took off 5 bases at V and 2 bases at J, with 9 bases between the two ends. This CDR3 comprises 13 residues. In nucleotides, the CDR3 is TGTGCCAGCAGCGTAACAACAAACACTGAAGCTTTCTTT. Translated, it gives CASSVTTNTEAFF.

The count of this clone is one. The chain has TRBV6-6 and TRBJ2-1; no reliable D call. The CDR3 extends over 15 amino acids. Between the trimmed V and J ends, which lost 6 bases and 0 bases, there was a span of 12 bases. CDR1 and CDR2 from the germline V gene are MNHNY and SVGAGI (reference sequence). The CDR3 DNA follows: TGTGCCAGCAGCCCCACCTCTAGCTCCTACAATGAGCAGTTCTTC. As protein: CASSPTSSSYNEQFF.

The chain links TRBV7-2 to TRBJ2-1; TRBD1 matches at 8 bases. Germline CDR1 and CDR2: SGHTA and FQGNSA. Trimming cost V 5 bases and J 8 bases; bases outside gene matches: 11. CDR3 length: 15 residues. CDR3 DNA: TGTGCCAGCAGCCCCGGACAGGGATGGGGAGATGAGCAGTTCTTC. Protein: CASSPGQGWGDEQFF.

V gene TRBV27 combines with J gene TRBJ2-1; 12 nucleotides match TRBD2. Germline trimming cut 3 bases from V and 7 bases from J; bases unmatched to any gene: 1. Germline CDR1 and CDR2: MNHEY and SMNVEV (reference sequence). This CDR3 has 14 amino acids. The CDR3 region has the DNA TGTGCCAGCAGTTTTACTAGCGGGAGGAATGAGCAGTTCTTC. Translated: CASSFTSGRNEQFF.

V gene TRBV5-1 combines with J gene TRBJ2-2, with 8 bases identical to TRBD2. V dropped 3 bases and J dropped 2; count of bases not matched to a gene: 9. This CDR3 contains 17 residues. Per germline, CDR1 SGHRS and CDR2 YFSETQ. CDR3 in amino acids: CASSSRMVAGNTGELFF. DNA for the CDR3: TGCGCCAGCAGCTCGCGGATGGTAGCGGGAAACACCGGGGAGCTGTTTTTT.

V is TRBV7-9 and J is TRBJ2-1; unclear D gene. The V end was cut by 5 bases, the J end by 0 bases, with 14 bases between. The CDR3 totals 16 residues. From germline, CDR1 is SEHNR and CDR2 FQNEAQ (reference sequence). CDR3 nucleotide sequence: TGTGCCAGCAGCCCACTGGGCGGACCCTCCTACAATGAGCAGTTCTTC. Protein sequence: CASSPLGGPSYNEQFF.

The CDR3 coding sequence is TGTGCCAGCAGATTTACAGGGAACACTGAAGCTTTCTTT. The encoded protein is CASRFTGNTEAFF. V usage is TRBV28 and J usage is TRBJ1-1; D is possibly TRBD1 (5 bases). The ends were cut back, 6 bases at V and 1 base at J, with 9 bases in the middle. Germline V gene sequence: CDR1 MDHEN, CDR2 SYDVKM. There are 13 residues in the CDR3. The complete variable domain, with remaining parts taken from reference TRBV28 and TRBJ1-1, reads DVKVTQSSRYLVKRTGEKVFLECVQDMDHENMFWYRQDPGLGLRLIYFSYDVKMKEKGDIPEGYSVSREKKERFSLILESASTNQTSMYLCASRFTGNTEAFFGQGTRLTVV.